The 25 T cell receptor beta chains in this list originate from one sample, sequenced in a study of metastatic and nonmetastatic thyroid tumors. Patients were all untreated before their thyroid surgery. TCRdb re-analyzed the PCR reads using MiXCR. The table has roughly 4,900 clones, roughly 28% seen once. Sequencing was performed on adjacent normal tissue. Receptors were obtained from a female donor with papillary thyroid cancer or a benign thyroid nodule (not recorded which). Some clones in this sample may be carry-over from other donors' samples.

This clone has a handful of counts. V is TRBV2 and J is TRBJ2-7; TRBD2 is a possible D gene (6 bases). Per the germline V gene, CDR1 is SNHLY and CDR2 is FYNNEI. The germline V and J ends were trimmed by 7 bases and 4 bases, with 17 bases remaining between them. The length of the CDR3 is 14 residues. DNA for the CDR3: TGTGCCAGCAAAACCAGCGGGCCCAAATACGAGCAGTACGTC. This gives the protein CASKTSGPKYEQYV.

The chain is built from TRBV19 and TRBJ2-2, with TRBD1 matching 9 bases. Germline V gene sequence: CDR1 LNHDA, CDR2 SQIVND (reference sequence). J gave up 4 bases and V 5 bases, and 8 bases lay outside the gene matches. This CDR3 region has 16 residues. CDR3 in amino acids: CASSVIQGAGTGELFF. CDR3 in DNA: TGTGCCAGTAGTGTAATACAGGGGGCGGGCACCGGGGAGCTGTTTTTT.

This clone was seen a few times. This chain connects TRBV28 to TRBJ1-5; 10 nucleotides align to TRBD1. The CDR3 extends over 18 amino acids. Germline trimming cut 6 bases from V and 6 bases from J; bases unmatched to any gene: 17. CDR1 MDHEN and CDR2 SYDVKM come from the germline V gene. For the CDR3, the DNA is TGTGCCAGCAGCCGGGGGTGGGGGTCGACAGGGGGCCTTCAGCCCCAGCATTTT. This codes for CASSRGWGSTGGLQPQHF.

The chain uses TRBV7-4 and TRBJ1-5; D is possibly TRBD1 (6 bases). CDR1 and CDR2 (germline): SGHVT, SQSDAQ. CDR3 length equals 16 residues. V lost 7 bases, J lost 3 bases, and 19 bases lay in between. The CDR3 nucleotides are TGTGCCAGCATCCACCGGGCAGGGGCCCCCAATCAGCCCCAGCATTTT. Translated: CASIHRAGAPNQPQHF.

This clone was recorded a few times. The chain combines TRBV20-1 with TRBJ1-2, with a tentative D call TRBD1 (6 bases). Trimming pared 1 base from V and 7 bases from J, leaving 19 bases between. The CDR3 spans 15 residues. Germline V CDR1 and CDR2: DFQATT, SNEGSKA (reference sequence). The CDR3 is CSARGGDTLLGGYTF. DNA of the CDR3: TGCAGTGCTAGAGGGGGGGACACACTGCTTGGTGGCTACACCTTC.

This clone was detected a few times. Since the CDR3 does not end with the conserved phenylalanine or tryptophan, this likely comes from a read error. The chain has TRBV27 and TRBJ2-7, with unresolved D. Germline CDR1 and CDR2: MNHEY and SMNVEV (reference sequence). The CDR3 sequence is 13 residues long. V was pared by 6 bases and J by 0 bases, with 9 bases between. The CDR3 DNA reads TGTGCCAGCAGCAAAGAGGTCTCCTACGAGCAGTACCTC. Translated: CASSKEVSYEQYL.

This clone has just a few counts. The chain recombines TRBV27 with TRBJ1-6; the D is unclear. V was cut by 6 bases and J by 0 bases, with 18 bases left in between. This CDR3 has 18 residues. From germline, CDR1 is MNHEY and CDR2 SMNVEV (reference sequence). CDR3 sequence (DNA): TGTGCCAGCAGACCCTCAGAGAGCTTCTCCTCCTATAATTCACCCCTCCACTTT. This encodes CASRPSESFSSYNSPLHF.

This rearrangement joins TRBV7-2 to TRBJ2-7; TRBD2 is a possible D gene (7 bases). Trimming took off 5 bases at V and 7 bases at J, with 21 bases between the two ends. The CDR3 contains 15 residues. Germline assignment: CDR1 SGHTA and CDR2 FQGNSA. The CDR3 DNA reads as TGTGCCAGCAGCCCCGGTTGGACGAGGGGGGGGGAGCAGTACTTC. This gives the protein CASSPGWTRGGEQYF.

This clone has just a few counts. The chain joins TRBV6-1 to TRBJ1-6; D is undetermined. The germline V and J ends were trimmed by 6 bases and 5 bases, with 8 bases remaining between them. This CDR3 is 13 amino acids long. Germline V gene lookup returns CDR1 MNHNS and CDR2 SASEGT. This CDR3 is CASRWYNNSPLHF. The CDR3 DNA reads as TGTGCCAGCAGGTGGTACAATAATTCACCCCTCCACTTT.

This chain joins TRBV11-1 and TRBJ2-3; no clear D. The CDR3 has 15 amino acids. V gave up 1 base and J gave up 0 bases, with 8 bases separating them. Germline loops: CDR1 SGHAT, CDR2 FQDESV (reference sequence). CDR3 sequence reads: CASSLVRSSTDTQYF. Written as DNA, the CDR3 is TGTGCCAGCAGCTTAGTTCGCTCTAGCACAGATACGCAGTATTTT.

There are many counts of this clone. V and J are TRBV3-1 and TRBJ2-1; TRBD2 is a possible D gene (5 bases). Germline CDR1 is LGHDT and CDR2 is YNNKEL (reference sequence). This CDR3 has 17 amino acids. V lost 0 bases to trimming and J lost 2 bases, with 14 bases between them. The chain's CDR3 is CASSQEDSSYPYNEQFF. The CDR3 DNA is TGTGCCAGCAGCCAAGAAGATTCTAGCTATCCCTACAATGAGCAGTTCTTC.

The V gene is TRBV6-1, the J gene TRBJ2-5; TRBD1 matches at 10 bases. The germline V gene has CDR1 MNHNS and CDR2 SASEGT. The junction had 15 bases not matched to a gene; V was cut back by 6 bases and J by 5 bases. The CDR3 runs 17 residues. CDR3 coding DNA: TGTGCCAGCAGCGCCGGGACAGGGGTCCCAACGTCGGAGACCCAGTACTTC. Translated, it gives CASSAGTGVPTSETQYF.

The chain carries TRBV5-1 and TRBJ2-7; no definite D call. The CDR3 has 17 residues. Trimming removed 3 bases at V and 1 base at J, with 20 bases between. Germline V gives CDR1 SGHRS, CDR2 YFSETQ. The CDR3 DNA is TGCGCCAGCAGCTGGGCCTCCGGGTGTGGGTTGTCCTACGAGCAGTACTTC. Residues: CASSWASGCGLSYEQYF.

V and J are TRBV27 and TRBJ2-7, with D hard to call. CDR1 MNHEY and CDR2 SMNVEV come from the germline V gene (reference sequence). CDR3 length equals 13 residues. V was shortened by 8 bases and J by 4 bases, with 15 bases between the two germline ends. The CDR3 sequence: CASRLWGHYEQYF. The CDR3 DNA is TGTGCCAGCCGGTTATGGGGTCATTACGAGCAGTACTTC.

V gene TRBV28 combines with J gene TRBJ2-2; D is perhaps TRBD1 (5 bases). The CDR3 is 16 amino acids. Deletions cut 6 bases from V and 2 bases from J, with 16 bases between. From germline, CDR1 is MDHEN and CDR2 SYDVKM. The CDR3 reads CASSPSAGRNTGELFF. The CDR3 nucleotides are TGTGCCAGCAGCCCCTCCGCAGGGCGAAACACCGGGGAGCTGTTTTTT.

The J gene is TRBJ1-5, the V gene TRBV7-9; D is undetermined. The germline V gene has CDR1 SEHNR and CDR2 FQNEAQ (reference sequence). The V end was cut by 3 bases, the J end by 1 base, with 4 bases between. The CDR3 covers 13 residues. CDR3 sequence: CASSLLSNQPQHF. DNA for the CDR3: TGTGCCAGCAGCTTGTTGAGCAATCAGCCCCAGCATTTT.

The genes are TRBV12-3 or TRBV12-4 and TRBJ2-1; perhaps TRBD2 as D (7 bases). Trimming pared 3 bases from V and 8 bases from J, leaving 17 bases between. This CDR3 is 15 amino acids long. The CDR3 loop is CASSLGGGSDDEQFF. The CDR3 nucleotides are TGTGCCAGCAGTTTGGGGGGGGGCTCAGACGATGAGCAGTTCTTC.

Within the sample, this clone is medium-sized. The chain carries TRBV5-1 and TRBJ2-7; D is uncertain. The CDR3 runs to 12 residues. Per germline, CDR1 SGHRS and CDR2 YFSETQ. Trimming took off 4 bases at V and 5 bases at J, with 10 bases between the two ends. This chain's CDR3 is CASSALGHEQYF. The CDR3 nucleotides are TGCGCCAGCAGCGCTCTAGGCCACGAGCAGTACTTC.

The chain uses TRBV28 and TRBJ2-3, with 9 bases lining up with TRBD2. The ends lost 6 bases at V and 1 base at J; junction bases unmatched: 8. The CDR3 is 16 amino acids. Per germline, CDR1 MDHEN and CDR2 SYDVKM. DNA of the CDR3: TGTGCCAGCAGCGGTCTAGCGGGGTCCCGCACAGATACGCAGTATTTT. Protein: CASSGLAGSRTDTQYF.

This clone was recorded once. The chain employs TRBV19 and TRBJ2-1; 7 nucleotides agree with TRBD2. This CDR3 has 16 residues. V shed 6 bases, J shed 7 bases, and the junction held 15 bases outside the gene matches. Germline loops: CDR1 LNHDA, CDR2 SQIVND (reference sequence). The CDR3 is CASRPTGGGPRNEQFF. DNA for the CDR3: TGTGCCAGTAGACCAACGGGGGGAGGGCCACGAAATGAGCAGTTCTTC.

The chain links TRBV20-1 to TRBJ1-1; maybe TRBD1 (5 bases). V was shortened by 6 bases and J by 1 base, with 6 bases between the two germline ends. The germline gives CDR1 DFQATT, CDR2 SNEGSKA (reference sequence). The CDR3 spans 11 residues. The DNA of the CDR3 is TGCAGTGCCCAGGGGAACACTGAAGCTTTCTTT. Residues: CSAQGNTEAFF.

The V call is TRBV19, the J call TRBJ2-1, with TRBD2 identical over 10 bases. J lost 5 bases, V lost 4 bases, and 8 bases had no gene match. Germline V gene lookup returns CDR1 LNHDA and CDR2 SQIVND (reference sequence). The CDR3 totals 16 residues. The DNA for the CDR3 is TGTGCCAGTAGTACCCTAGCGGGAGTGTTAAACAATGAGCAGTTCTTC. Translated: CASSTLAGVLNNEQFF.

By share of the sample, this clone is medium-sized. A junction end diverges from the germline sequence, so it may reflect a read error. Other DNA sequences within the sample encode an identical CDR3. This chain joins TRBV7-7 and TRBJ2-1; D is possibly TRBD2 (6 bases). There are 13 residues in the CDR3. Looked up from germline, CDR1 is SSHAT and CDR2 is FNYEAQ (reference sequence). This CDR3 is CASSLGTWNEQFF. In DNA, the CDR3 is TGTGCTAGCAGCTTGGGGACTTGGAATGAGCAGTTCTTC.

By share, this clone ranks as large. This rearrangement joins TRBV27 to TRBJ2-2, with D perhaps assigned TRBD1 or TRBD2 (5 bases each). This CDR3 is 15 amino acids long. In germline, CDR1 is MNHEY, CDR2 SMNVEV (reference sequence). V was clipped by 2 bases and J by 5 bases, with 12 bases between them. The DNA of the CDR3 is TGTGCCAGCAGTTTACGGGACCCAGGGACCGGGGAGCTGTTTTTT. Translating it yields CASSLRDPGTGELFF.

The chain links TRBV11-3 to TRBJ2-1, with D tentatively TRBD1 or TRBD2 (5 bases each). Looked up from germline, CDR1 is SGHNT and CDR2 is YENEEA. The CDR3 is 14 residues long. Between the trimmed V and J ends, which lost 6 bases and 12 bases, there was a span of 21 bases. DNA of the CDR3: TGTGCCAGCAGGGCCGGGGCTGGGGATAATCGGCAGTTCTTC. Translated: CASRAGAGDNRQFF.